The clone carrying this T cell receptor beta chain was seen once. Some clones are missing from TCRdb's copy, which holds only in-frame ones; the method was immunoSEQ multiplex PCR. The repertoire includes tens of thousands of clones, around 90% of them detected once, and just under 4% sits in the top ten. The sample belongs to a study of blood T cell repertoires in COVID-19. V lost 4 bases, J lost 7 bases, and 12 bases lay in between. The CDR3 length is 14 residues. Germline lookup yields CDR1 KGHDR and CDR2 SFDVKD. The TCR sequence derives from a woman aged 45-60 years in a cohort sampled during active COVID-19. Sequencing input: peripheral blood. This chain joins TRBV24-1 and TRBJ1-4; D is perhaps TRBD1 (5 bases). Here the CDR3 DNA reads TGTGCCACCAGTGAACGGGGAGGGGTTGAAAAACTGTTTTTT. Translating it yields CATSERGGVEKLFF.